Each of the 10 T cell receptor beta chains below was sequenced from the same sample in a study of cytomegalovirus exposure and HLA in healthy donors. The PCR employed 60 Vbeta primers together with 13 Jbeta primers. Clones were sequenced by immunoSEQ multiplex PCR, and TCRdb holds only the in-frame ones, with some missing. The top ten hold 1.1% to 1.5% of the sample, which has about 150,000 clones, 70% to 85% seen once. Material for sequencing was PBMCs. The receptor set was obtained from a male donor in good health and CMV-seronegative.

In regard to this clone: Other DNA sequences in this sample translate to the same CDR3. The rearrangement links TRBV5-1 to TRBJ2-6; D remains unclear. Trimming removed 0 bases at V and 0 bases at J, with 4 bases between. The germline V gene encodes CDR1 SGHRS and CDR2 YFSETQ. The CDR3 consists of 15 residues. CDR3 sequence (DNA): TGCGCCAGCAGCTTGGTAGTCTCTGGGGCCAACGTCCTGACTTTC. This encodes CASSLVVSGANVLTF.

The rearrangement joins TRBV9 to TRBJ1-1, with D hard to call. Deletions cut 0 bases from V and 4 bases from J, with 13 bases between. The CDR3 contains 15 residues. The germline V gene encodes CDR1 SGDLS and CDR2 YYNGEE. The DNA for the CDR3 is TGTGCCAGCAGCGTAGGCCCCAGAACAAGCACTGAAGCTTTCTTT. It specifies CASSVGPRTSTEAFF.

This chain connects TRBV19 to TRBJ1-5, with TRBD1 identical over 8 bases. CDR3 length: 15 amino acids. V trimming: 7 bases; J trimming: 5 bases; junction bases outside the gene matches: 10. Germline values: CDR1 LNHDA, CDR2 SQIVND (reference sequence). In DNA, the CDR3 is TGTGCCAGTACCCTCTCCGACAGGGGTTATCAGCCCCAGCATTTT. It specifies CASTLSDRGYQPQHF.

In DNA, the CDR3 is TGTGCCAGCAGCTTAGGATCGAGGGACACTGAAGCTTTCTTT. Encoded protein: CASSLGSRDTEAFF. This sequence joins TRBV7-8 and TRBJ1-1; no clear D. This CDR3 has 14 residues. Germline loops: CDR1 SGHVS, CDR2 FQNEAQ. V lost 1 base to trimming and J lost 3 bases, with 9 bases between them.

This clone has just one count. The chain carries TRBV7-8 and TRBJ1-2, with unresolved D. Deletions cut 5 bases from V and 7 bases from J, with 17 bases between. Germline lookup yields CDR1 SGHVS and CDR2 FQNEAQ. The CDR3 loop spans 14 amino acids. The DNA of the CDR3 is TGTGCCAGCAGCGTAAGCCTGTCAGGCACTGGCTACACCTTC. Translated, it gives CASSVSLSGTGYTF.

CDR3 nucleotide sequence: TGTGCCAGCAGCCCCCGGCCGACTAGCGCACAGAAAGATACGCAGTATTTT. It specifies CASSPRPTSAQKDTQYF. The chain is built from TRBV7-2 and TRBJ2-3; 8 nucleotides agree with TRBD2. Germline CDR1 and CDR2: SGHTA and FQGNSA. V was clipped by 5 bases and J by 5 bases; unmatched bases: 15. The CDR3 loop spans 17 amino acids.

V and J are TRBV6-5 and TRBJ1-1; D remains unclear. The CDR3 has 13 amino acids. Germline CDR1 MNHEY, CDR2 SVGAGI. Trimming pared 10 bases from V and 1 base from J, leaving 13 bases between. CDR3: CATRRRPNTEAFF. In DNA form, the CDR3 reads TGTGCCACCCGGCGGCGGCCGAACACTGAAGCTTTCTTT.

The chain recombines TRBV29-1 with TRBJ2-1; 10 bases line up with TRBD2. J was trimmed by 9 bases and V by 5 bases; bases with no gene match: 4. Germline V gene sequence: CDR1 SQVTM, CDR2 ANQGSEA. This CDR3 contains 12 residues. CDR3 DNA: TGCAGCGTTCTAGCTAGCGGGAGTGAGCAGTTCTTC. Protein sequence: CSVLASGSEQFF.

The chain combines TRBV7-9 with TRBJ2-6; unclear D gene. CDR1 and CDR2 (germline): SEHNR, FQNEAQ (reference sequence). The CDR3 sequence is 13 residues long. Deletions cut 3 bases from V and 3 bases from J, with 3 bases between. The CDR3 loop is CASSFYGANVLTF. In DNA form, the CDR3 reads TGTGCCAGCAGCTTTTATGGGGCCAACGTCCTGACTTTC.

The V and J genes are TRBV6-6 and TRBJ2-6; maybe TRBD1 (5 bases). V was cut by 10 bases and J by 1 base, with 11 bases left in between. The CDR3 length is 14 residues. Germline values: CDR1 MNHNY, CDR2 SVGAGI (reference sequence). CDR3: CATETESGANVLTF. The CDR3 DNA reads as TGTGCCACCGAGACAGAGTCTGGGGCCAACGTCCTGACTTTC.